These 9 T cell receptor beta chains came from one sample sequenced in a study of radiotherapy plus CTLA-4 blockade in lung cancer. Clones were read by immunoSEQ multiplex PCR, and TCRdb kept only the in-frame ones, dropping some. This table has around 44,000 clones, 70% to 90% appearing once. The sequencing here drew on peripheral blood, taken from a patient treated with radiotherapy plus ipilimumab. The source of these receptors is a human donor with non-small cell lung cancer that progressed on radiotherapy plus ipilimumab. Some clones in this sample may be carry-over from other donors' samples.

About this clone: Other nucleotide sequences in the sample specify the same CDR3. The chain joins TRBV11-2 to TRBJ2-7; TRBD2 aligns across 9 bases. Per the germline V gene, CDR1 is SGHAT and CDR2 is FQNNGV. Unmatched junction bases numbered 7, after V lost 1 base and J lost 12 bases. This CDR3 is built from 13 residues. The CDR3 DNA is TGTGCCAGCAGCTTAGCCCGAGCGGGGGGTACGTACTTC. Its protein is CASSLARAGGTYF.

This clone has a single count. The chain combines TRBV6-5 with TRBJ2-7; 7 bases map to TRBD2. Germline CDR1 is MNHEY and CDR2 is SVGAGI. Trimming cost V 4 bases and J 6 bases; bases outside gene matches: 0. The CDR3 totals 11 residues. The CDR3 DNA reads TGTGCCAGCAGTTGGGGGGGCGAGCAGTACTTC. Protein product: CASSWGGEQYF.

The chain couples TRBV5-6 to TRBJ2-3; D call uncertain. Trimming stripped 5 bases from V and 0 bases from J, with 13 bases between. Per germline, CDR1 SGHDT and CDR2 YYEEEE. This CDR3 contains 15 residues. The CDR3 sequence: CASSPDGRSTDTQYF. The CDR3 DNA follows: TGTGCCAGCAGTCCGGATGGGCGAAGCACAGATACGCAGTATTTT.

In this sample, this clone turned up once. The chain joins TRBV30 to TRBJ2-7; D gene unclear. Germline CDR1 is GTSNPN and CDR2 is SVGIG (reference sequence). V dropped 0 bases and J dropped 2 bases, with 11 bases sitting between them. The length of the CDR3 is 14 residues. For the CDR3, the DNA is TGTGCCTGGAGTGTAAACCTACCCCCCTACGAGCAGTACTTC. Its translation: CAWSVNLPPYEQYF. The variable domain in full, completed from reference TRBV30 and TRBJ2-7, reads SQTIHQWPATLVQPVGSPLSLECTVEGTSNPNLYWYRQAAGRGLQLLFYSVGIGQISSEVPQNLSASRPQDRQFILSSKKLLLSDSGFYLCAWSVNLPPYEQYFGPGTRLTVT.

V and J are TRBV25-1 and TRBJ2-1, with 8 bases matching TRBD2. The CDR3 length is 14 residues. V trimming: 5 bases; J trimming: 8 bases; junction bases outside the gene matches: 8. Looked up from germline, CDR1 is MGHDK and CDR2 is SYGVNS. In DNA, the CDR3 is TGTGCCAGCAGTAGAGCGGGGGATAGGGATGAGCAGTTCTTC. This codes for CASSRAGDRDEQFF.

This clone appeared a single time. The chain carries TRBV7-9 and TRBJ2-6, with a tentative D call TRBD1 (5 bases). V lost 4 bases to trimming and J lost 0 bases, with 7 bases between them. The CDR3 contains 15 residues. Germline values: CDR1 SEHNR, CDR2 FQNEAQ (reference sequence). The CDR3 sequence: CASSSTGSGANVLTF. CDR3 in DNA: TGTGCCAGCAGCTCCACAGGCTCTGGGGCCAACGTCCTGACTTTC.

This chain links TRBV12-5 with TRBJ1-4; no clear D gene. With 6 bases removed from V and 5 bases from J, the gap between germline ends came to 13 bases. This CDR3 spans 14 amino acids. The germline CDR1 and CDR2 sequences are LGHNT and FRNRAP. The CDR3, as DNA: TGTGCTAGTGGAGGATCCGGGGTGAATGAAAAACTGTTTTTT. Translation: CASGGSGVNEKLFF.

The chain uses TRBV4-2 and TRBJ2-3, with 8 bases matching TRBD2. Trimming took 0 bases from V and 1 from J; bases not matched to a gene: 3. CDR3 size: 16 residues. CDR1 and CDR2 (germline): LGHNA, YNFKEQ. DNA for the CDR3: TGTGCCAGCAGCCAAGATCTTAGCGGGGGCACAGATACGCAGTATTTT. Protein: CASSQDLSGGTDTQYF.

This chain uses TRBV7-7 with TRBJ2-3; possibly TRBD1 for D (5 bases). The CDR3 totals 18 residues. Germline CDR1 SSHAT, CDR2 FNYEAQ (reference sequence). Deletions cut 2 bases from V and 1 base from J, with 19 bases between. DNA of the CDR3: TGTGCCAGCAGCTTATCAGGGTACGCGATCCGGGGCACAGATACGCAGTATTTT. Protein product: CASSLSGYAIRGTDTQYF.